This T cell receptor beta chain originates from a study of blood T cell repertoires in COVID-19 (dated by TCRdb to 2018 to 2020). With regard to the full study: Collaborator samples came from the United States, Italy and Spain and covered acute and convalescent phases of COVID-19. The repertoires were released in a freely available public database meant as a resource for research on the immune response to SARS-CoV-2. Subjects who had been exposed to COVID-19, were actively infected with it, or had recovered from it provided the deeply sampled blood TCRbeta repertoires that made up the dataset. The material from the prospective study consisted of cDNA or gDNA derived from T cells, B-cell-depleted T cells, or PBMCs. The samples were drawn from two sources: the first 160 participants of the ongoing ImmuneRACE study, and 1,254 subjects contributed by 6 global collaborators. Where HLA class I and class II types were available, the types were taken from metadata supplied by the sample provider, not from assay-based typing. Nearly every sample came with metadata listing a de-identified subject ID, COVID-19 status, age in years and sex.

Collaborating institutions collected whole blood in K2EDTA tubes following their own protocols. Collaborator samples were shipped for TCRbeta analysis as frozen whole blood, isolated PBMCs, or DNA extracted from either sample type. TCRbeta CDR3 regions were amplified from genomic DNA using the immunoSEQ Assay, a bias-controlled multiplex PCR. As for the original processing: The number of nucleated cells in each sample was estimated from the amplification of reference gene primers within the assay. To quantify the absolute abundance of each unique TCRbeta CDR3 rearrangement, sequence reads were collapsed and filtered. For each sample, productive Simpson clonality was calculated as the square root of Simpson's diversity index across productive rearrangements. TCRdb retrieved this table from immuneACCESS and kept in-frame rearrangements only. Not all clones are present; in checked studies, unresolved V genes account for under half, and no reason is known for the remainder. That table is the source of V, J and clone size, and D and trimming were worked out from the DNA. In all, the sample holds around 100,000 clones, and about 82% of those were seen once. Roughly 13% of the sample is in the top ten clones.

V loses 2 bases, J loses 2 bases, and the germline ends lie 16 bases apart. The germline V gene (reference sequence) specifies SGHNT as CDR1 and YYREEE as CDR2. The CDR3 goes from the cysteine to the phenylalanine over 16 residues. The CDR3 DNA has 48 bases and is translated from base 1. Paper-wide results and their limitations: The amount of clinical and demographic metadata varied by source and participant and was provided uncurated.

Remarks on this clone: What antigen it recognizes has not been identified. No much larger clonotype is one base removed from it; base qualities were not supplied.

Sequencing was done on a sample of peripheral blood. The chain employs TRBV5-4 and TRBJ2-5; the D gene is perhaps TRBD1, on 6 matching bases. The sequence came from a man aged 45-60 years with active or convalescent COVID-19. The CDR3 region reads CASSLQGLGEQETQYF. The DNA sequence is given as TGTGCCAGCAGCTTACAGGGCCTGGGGGAACAAGAGACCCAGTACTTC. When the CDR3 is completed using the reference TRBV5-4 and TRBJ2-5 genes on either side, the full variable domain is ETGVTQSPTHLIKTRGQQVTLRCSSQSGHNTVSWYQQALGQGPQFIFQYYREEENGRGNFPPRFSGLQFPNYSSELNVNALELDDSALYLCASSLQGLGEQETQYFGPGTRLLVL.